The 2 T cell receptor beta chains reported below all come from one sample, sequenced in a study of blood T cell repertoires in COVID-19. Profiling relied on immunoSEQ multiplex PCR, and the TCRdb table lists in-frame clones only, not all of them. The sample yields tens of thousands of clones, 88% seen once. Sample: peripheral blood. The receptors were sampled from a woman aged 60 to 75 with acute or convalescent COVID-19.

The genes are TRBV7-4 and TRBJ2-7; possibly TRBD2 for D (5 bases). The CDR3 has 15 residues. The V end lost 5 bases, the J end lost 0 bases, and 14 bases lay between the germline ends. Germline CDR1 and CDR2: SGHVT and SQSDAQ. CDR3 bases: TGTGCCAGCAGCCTGGACTGCTGGAGCTCCTACGAGCAGTACGTC. Translated, it gives CASSLDCWSSYEQYV.

The chain recombines TRBV6-2 or TRBV6-3 with TRBJ1-2; TRBD1 aligns across 7 bases. CDR1 is MNHEY and CDR2 is SVGEGT in the germline V gene. There are 15 residues in the CDR3. With 2 bases clipped from V and 7 bases from J, the junction kept 10 bases outside the gene matches. CDR3 nucleotides: TGTGCCAGCAGTTACAAGGGGGCAGGCCTTAGTGGCTACACCTTC. Its protein is CASSYKGAGLSGYTF.